The rows below give T cell receptor beta chains drawn from one sample of a study of spatial heterogeneity in lung cancer. TCRdb reprocessed the 5' RACE reads via MiXCR and lists one record per CDR3 protein. The repertoire holds 9,000 to 10,000 distinct CDR3 sequences, with approximately 22% as singletons. This material consisted of PBMCs, taken at follow-up. The origin of the receptors is a female donor with early-stage non-small cell lung cancer. Each CDR3 is given without its conserved first and last residue. Only some rows state a clone size, as once, few, many or a class for expanded clones.

J gene	clone size	V gene	CDR3 protein
TRBJ2-2	-	TRBV28	ASSSQSGTGELF
TRBJ1-4	medium-sized	TRBV28	ASSFYPEGFSEKLF
TRBJ1-5	-	TRBV7-9	ASGPVEGNQPQH
TRBJ1-2	-	TRBV6-5	ASSPFPWEGYT
TRBJ1-2	-	TRBV24-1	ATSEQGAYGYT
TRBJ1-3	-	TRBV5-4	ASSFDSTAGNTIY
TRBJ2-7	-	TRBV28	ASSLVVAGTYEQY
TRBJ2-5	-	TRBV7-8	ASSRRRSLRETQY
TRBJ2-2	-	TRBV5-1	ASSPGLAEANTGELF
TRBJ2-1	-	TRBV5-1	ASGLSSGGSSYNEQF
TRBJ2-2	-	TRBV28	ASSGTGGFGGELF
TRBJ2-7	-	TRBV9	ASSVGAGGPYEQY
TRBJ2-7	few	TRBV20-1	SAAARDREGEQY
TRBJ2-7	-	TRBV28	ASRTGIYEQY
TRBJ2-3	-	TRBV3-1	ASSFQGADTQY
TRBJ1-2	few	TRBV11-2	ASSLRTGRKSSYT
TRBJ2-1	-	TRBV7-2	ASSRSGLYNEQF
TRBJ2-1	few	TRBV11-2	ASSLLAGGSYNEQF
TRBJ2-7	-	TRBV6-1	ASSEAPSDVYEQY
TRBJ2-2	-	TRBV11-3	ASSNGGTGELF